This TCR beta chain derives from a study of blood T cell repertoires in COVID-19. Study background: There were acute and convalescent COVID-19 samples, and they came from the United States, Italy and Spain. The analysed material was cDNA or gDNA that came from T cells, B-cell-depleted T cells, or PBMCs.

As handled by the study authors: Estimation of nucleated cell counts was performed using reference gene primer amplification. The repertoire was sequenced with immunoSEQ multiplex PCR; TCRdb's copy has only in-frame clones and lacks some. V and J calls and clone size are as listed in that table; D and trimming were resolved from the DNA. Of about 69,000 clones in the sample, 90% were seen once. The sequence was obtained from a middle-aged man with acute or convalescent COVID-19. Sample: peripheral blood.

The CDR3 here is CASSVGVGETQYF. The CDR3 coding sequence is TGTGCCAGCAGCGTAGGAGTCGGAGAGACCCAGTACTTC. The gene calls are TRBV9 and TRBJ2-5; D remains unclear. Looked up from germline, CDR1 is SGDLS and CDR2 is YYNGEE. The CDR3 runs to 13 residues. V was cut by 0 bases and J by 4 bases, with 7 bases left in between.